These 26 T cell receptor beta chains came from one sample sequenced in a study of cytomegalovirus exposure and HLA in healthy donors. PCR was performed using 60 Vbeta and 13 Jbeta primers. This table comes from immunoSEQ multiplex PCR, and its TCRdb copy is limited to in-frame clones, with some not included. The sample lists 100,000 to 120,000 clones; just under 80% were seen once. The material sequenced was PBMCs. The source of these receptors is a man younger than 45 in good health and CMV-seronegative.

About this clone itself: An end of the junction differs from the germline gene, which may be a read error. V is TRBV5-6 and J is TRBJ1-5, with 7 bases lining up with TRBD1. The CDR3 is made up of 14 amino acids. Per germline, CDR1 SGHDT and CDR2 YYEEEE. CDR3 bases: TGTGCCAGCAGCTTGTGGTCAGGGGGTGGTACTGAGGATTTT. It is translated as CASSLWSGGGTEDF.

This chain connects TRBV19 to TRBJ2-7; D is perhaps TRBD1 (5 bases). The V end was cut by 1 base, the J end by 2 bases, with 12 bases between. The germline CDR1 and CDR2 sequences are LNHDA and SQIVND (reference sequence). The CDR3 loop spans 15 amino acids. The DNA for the CDR3 is TGTGCCAGTAGTATAGTAGGGGAACCCACCTACGAGCAGTACTTC. Its protein product is CASSIVGEPTYEQYF.

The V call is TRBV4-1, the J call TRBJ1-1; D is unresolved. CDR1 MGHRA and CDR2 YSYEKL come from the germline V gene. CDR3 length: 14 residues. Trimming took 4 bases from V and 4 from J, leaving 13 bases between them. As DNA, the CDR3 is TGCGCCAGCAGCCGCGGGCAGGTTTCCACTGAAGCTTTCTTT. Translating gives CASSRGQVSTEAFF.

This clone was detected once. The V gene is TRBV6-4, the J gene TRBJ1-2; 7 bases match TRBD1. The CDR3 is 15 residues long. Germline loops: CDR1 MRHNA, CDR2 SNTAGT. After removal of 6 bases from V and 2 bases from J, the junction contained 9 bases not matched to a gene. The CDR3 spells CASRQSRGMNYGYTF. CDR3 nucleotide sequence: TGTGCCAGCAGACAGTCCAGGGGGATGAACTATGGCTACACCTTC.

The chain uses TRBV19 and TRBJ1-1, with 9 bases that match TRBD1. V shed 7 bases and J 4 bases; nucleotides not matched to a gene: 4. CDR1 LNHDA and CDR2 SQIVND come from the germline V gene (reference sequence). This CDR3 is 13 amino acids long. CDR3 in amino acids: CASTLDRGTEAFF. DNA of the CDR3: TGTGCCAGTACCTTGGACAGGGGCACTGAAGCTTTCTTT.

Turning to this clone: Relative to the germline gene, one junction end is altered; a read error may explain this. This chain uses TRBV29-1 with TRBJ1-3; D gene ambiguous. Germline V CDR1 and CDR2: SQVTM, ANQGSEA. The CDR3 contains 12 residues. The DNA of the CDR3 is TGCAGCGTGGAAGGGCCTGGAAACACCATATATTTT. It yields the protein CSVEGPGNTIYF.

The chain has TRBV6-5 and TRBJ2-7, with a tentative D call TRBD1 (6 bases). Trimming pared 6 bases from V and 6 bases from J, leaving 15 bases between. Germline values: CDR1 MNHEY, CDR2 SVGAGI. This CDR3 is built from 13 residues. The CDR3 spells CASRRNREGEQYF. The CDR3 coding sequence is TGTGCCAGCAGGCGAAACAGGGAAGGCGAGCAGTACTTC.

The chain links TRBV11-2 to TRBJ2-7; no clear D. Per the germline V gene, CDR1 is SGHAT and CDR2 is FQNNGV. Trimming removed 3 bases from V and 0 bases from J, with 9 bases in between. This CDR3 contains 14 residues. The CDR3 DNA reads TGTGCCAGCAGCTTGGTGGAGAGCTCCTACGAGCAGTACTTC. The encoded protein is CASSLVESSYEQYF.

CDR3 sequence (DNA): TGTGCCAGCAGAAACGGACAGGGAAATCAGCCCCAGCATTTT. It encodes CASRNGQGNQPQHF. The chain has TRBV6-5 and TRBJ1-5, with TRBD1 matching 8 bases. V lost 6 bases and J lost 4; bases outside the gene matches: 5. This CDR3 contains 14 residues. The germline CDR1 and CDR2 sequences are MNHEY and SVGAGI.

The chain employs TRBV7-2 and TRBJ1-1; 8 nucleotides align to TRBD1. J lost 6 bases, V lost 3 bases, and 3 bases had no gene match. The CDR3 runs to 13 residues. Germline V gene sequence: CDR1 SGHTA, CDR2 FQGNSA. DNA for the CDR3: TGTGCCAGCAGCTTGGACAGGGTCGCTGAAGCTTTCTTT. The encoded protein is CASSLDRVAEAFF.

The chain has TRBV19 and TRBJ2-3; TRBD1 agrees at 10 bases. This CDR3 region has 14 residues. Trimming took 7 bases from V and 6 from J; bases not matched to a gene: 7. CDR1 LNHDA and CDR2 SQIVND come from the germline V gene (reference sequence). The CDR3 is CASTTTGGPDTQYF. The CDR3 coding sequence is TGTGCCAGTACCACGACAGGGGGCCCGGATACGCAGTATTTT.

J is TRBJ1-1 and V is TRBV7-2; no clear D. The length of the CDR3 is 13 residues. Trimming pared 1 base from V and 6 bases from J, leaving 9 bases between. The germline V gene encodes CDR1 SGHTA and CDR2 FQGNSA. The CDR3 sequence: CASSLDPGSEAFF. DNA of the CDR3: TGTGCCAGCAGCTTAGATCCGGGGTCTGAAGCTTTCTTT.

The rearrangement uses TRBV10-3 and TRBJ1-5; no clear D. Trimming left V 11 bases short and J 4 bases short, with 18 bases between. The germline V gene encodes CDR1 ENHRY and CDR2 SYGVKD. This CDR3 spans 14 amino acids. The CDR3 region is CAANGVNNNQPQHF. The CDR3, as DNA: TGTGCCGCCAACGGGGTGAATAATAATCAGCCCCAGCATTTT.

Regarding this clone: One junction end disagrees with the germline gene, perhaps due to a read error. The V and J genes are TRBV7-7 and TRBJ2-1; a possible D gene is TRBD2 (5 bases). There are 11 residues in the CDR3. CDR1 is SSHAT and CDR2 is FNYEAQ in the germline V gene (reference sequence). The CDR3 DNA reads as TGTGCTAGCAGCCGCGGAGGTGAGCAGTTCTTC. Amino acids: CASSRGGEQFF.

The chain is built from TRBV2 and TRBJ2-5; 9 nucleotides align to TRBD2. Germline assignment: CDR1 SNHLY and CDR2 FYNNEI. This CDR3 contains 15 residues. Trimming cost V 3 bases and J 6 bases; bases outside gene matches: 8. CDR3 sequence: CASSDIAGASKTQYF. For the CDR3, the DNA is TGTGCCAGCAGTGATATAGCGGGAGCATCGAAGACCCAGTACTTC.

This clone was seen only once. This chain uses TRBV28 with TRBJ2-3; 14 bases match TRBD2. CDR1 MDHEN and CDR2 SYDVKM come from the germline V gene. V shed 4 bases, J shed 4 bases, and the junction held 7 bases outside the gene matches. The length of the CDR3 is 17 residues. CDR3 protein: CASSSGLAGVGADTQYF. The CDR3, as DNA: TGTGCCAGCAGTTCGGGACTAGCGGGAGTGGGGGCAGATACGCAGTATTTT.

The table lists this clone with a few counts. The chain uses TRBV7-2 and TRBJ1-4, with TRBD1 matching over 9 bases. The CDR3 spans 17 residues. V lost 6 bases and J lost 3; bases outside the gene matches: 11. The germline CDR1 and CDR2 sequences are SGHTA and FQGNSA. The CDR3 coding sequence is TGTGCCAGCAGTTACAGGACAGGGGAGGCCGCTAATGAAAAACTGTTTTTT. Amino acids: CASSYRTGEAANEKLFF.

The chain is built from TRBV19 and TRBJ2-3; TRBD1 agrees at 9 bases. This CDR3 comprises 18 residues. Germline assignment: CDR1 LNHDA and CDR2 SQIVND (reference sequence). The V gene end was trimmed by 5 bases and the J gene end by 3 bases; junction bases not matched to a gene: 15. The CDR3 region has the DNA TGTGCCAGTAGTCGATCCTGGCCCGGACAGGGGATTACAGATACGCAGTATTTT. It encodes CASSRSWPGQGITDTQYF.

V and J are TRBV6-4 and TRBJ1-1, with D maybe TRBD1 (6 bases). CDR1 and CDR2 from the germline V gene are MRHNA and SNTAGT. V was pared by 4 bases and J by 0 bases, with 9 bases between. The CDR3 has 14 amino acids. The CDR3 is CASSATGMNTEAFF. The CDR3 region has the DNA TGTGCCAGCAGTGCGACAGGTATGAACACTGAAGCTTTCTTT.

The chain is built from TRBV7-9 and TRBJ2-3; TRBD1 matches 7 bases. Germline V gene lookup returns CDR1 SEHNR and CDR2 FQNEAQ (reference sequence). The CDR3 spans 14 residues. Trimming at V came to 4 bases and at J to 4 bases, leaving 5 bases not matched to a gene. CDR3 residues: CASSYRTGADTQYF. CDR3 DNA: TGTGCCAGCAGCTACCGGACAGGTGCAGATACGCAGTATTTT.

V is TRBV10-3 and J is TRBJ1-1; TRBD1 might be the D (5 bases). Germline lookup yields CDR1 ENHRY and CDR2 SYGVKD. V shed 10 bases and J shed 0 bases, with 9 bases lying between them. This CDR3 is 12 amino acids long. CDR3 in amino acids: CATQDMNTEAFF. CDR3 nucleotides: TGTGCCACACAGGATATGAACACTGAAGCTTTCTTT.

The V gene is TRBV7-8, the J gene TRBJ2-7, with D perhaps TRBD1 (5 bases). Trimming left V 1 base short and J 5 bases short, with 12 bases between. The CDR3 contains 14 residues. CDR1 SGHVS and CDR2 FQNEAQ come from the germline V gene. CDR3 DNA sequence: TGTGCCAGCAGCTTAGTAGGGGCTATAAACGAGCAGTACTTC. Translated: CASSLVGAINEQYF.

The rearrangement uses TRBV7-2 and TRBJ2-3, with 10 positions matching TRBD1. With 4 bases clipped from V and 12 bases from J, the junction kept 7 bases outside the gene matches. This CDR3 contains 13 residues. The V gene's germline CDR1 is SGHTA and CDR2 FQGNSA. The CDR3 protein is CASSSPGTGEQYF. DNA of the CDR3: TGTGCCAGCAGCTCACCCGGGACAGGGGAACAGTATTTT. The variable domain in full, with the rest retrieved from reference TRBV7-2 and TRBJ2-3, is GAGVSQSPSNKVTEKGKDVELRCDPISGHTALYWYRQSLGQGLEFLIYFQGNSAPDKSGLPSDRFSAERTGGSVSTLTIQRTQQEDSAVYLCASSSPGTGEQYFGPGTRLTVL.

This clone was detected a few times. The chain combines TRBV9 with TRBJ2-1; D is perhaps TRBD1 (5 bases). This CDR3 is built from 13 residues. V shed 0 bases and J shed 10 bases, with 11 bases lying between them. CDR1 is SGDLS and CDR2 is YYNGEE in the germline V gene. The CDR3 reads CASSVGAGREQFF. DNA for the CDR3: TGTGCCAGCAGCGTAGGGGCAGGGCGGGAGCAGTTCTTC. The full variable domain, its missing parts supplied by reference TRBV9 and TRBJ2-1, is DSGVTQTPKHLITATGQRVTLRCSPRSGDLSVYWYQQSLDQGLQFLIQYYNGEERAKGNILERFSAQQFPDLHSELNLSSLELGDSALYFCASSVGAGREQFFGPGTRLTVL.

This rearrangement joins TRBV6-5 to TRBJ1-1; weak D call: TRBD1 (5 bases). This CDR3 spans 15 amino acids. Trimming removed 2 bases from V and 1 base from J, with 11 bases in between. Germline V gene lookup returns CDR1 MNHEY and CDR2 SVGAGI. The CDR3, as DNA: TGTGCCAGCAGTTACCTGGGACTTTCGAACACTGAAGCTTTCTTT. It is translated as CASSYLGLSNTEAFF.

This chain joins TRBV19 and TRBJ1-5; 8 bases align to TRBD1. CDR1 and CDR2 (germline): LNHDA, SQIVND (reference sequence). V dropped 7 bases and J dropped 2; count of bases not matched to a gene: 7. The CDR3 runs 15 residues. CDR3 bases: TGTGCCAGTAATAACCCGGGACAGGGCAATCAGCCCCAGCATTTT. Amino acid sequence: CASNNPGQGNQPQHF.